One and the same sample provided the 23 T cell receptor beta chains below, sequenced in a study of blood T cell repertoires in COVID-19. This table comes from immunoSEQ multiplex PCR, and its TCRdb copy is limited to in-frame clones, with some not included. The sample comprises 150,000 to 200,000 clones, about three quarters of which are singletons, and roughly 28% rests with the top ten. Sequencing was performed on peripheral blood. The receptors originated from a woman aged 65 to 85 with acute or convalescent COVID-19.

The V gene is TRBV19, the J gene TRBJ2-2; tentatively, D is TRBD1 (6 bases). Trimming took off 8 bases at V and 4 bases at J, with 17 bases between the two ends. The CDR3 loop spans 15 amino acids. Germline CDR1 LNHDA, CDR2 SQIVND (reference sequence). The CDR3 here is CASQETQGTTGELFF. The DNA of the CDR3 is TGTGCCAGTCAGGAAACTCAGGGGACCACCGGGGAGCTGTTTTTT. The complete variable domain, with remaining parts taken from reference TRBV19 and TRBJ2-2, reads DGGITQSPKYLFRKEGQNVTLSCEQNLNHDAMYWYRQDPGQGLRLIYYSQIVNDFQKGDIAEGYSVSREKKESFPLTVTSAQKNPTAFYLCASQETQGTTGELFFGEGSRLTVL.

This rearrangement joins TRBV5-1 to TRBJ1-5; weak D call: TRBD1 (5 bases). There are 17 residues in the CDR3. Germline assignment: CDR1 SGHRS and CDR2 YFSETQ. V lost 0 bases, J lost 2 bases, and 15 bases lay in between. CDR3 sequence: CASSLAPGRGGNQPQHF. CDR3 bases: TGCGCCAGCAGCTTGGCGCCCGGCCGGGGGGGCAATCAGCCCCAGCATTTT.

The chain recombines TRBV19 with TRBJ1-1; no clear D gene. From germline, CDR1 is LNHDA and CDR2 SQIVND (reference sequence). The CDR3 totals 13 residues. Trimming pared 5 bases from V and 2 bases from J, leaving 9 bases between. CDR3 sequence (DNA): TGTGCCAGTAGTCCGACTACAAACACTGAAGCTTTCTTT. Encoded protein: CASSPTTNTEAFF.

The chain couples TRBV18 to TRBJ2-3; possibly TRBD2 for D (5 bases). V lost 0 bases and J 6 bases, leaving 7 bases between the germline ends. CDR3 length: 13 amino acids. Germline CDR1 is KGHSH and CDR2 is LQKENI. CDR3 sequence (DNA): TGTGCCAGCTCACCACCGGGAGAGGATACGCAGTATTTT. This gives the protein CASSPPGEDTQYF. The variable domain in full, with the rest retrieved from reference TRBV18 and TRBJ2-3, is NAGVMQNPRHLVRRRGQEARLRCSPMKGHSHVYWYRQLPEEGLKFMVYLQKENIIDESGMPKERFSAEFPKEGPSILRIQQVVRGDSAAYFCASSPPGEDTQYFGPGTRLTVL.

In nucleotides, the CDR3 is TGCGCCAGCAGCCAGGGGGATAGCACAGATACGCAGTATTTT. As protein: CASSQGDSTDTQYF. The chain employs TRBV5-1 and TRBJ2-3; 7 nucleotides match TRBD1. Trimming at V came to 4 bases and at J to 0 bases, leaving 2 bases not matched to a gene. Germline lookup yields CDR1 SGHRS and CDR2 YFSETQ. CDR3 size: 14 residues.

In its sample, this clone was seen a few times. The CDR3 DNA reads as TGTGCCAGCAGTGAAGCCTCCGGGGTGACTGAAGCTTTCTTT. The encoded protein is CASSEASGVTEAFF. This sequence joins TRBV6-1 and TRBJ1-1; D remains ambiguous. V gave up 0 bases and J gave up 5 bases, with 10 bases separating them. This CDR3 region has 14 residues. CDR1 is MNHNS, CDR2 SASEGT, per germline.

V gene TRBV30 combines with J gene TRBJ2-3; 8 bases match TRBD1. The CDR3 is 13 residues long. The germline gives CDR1 GTSNPN, CDR2 SVGIG (reference sequence). The ends lost 8 bases at V and 3 bases at J; junction bases unmatched: 7. The CDR3 protein is CAHARTGTDTQYF. The CDR3 DNA follows: TGTGCCCATGCCAGGACAGGGACAGATACGCAGTATTTT.

The rearrangement links TRBV7-3 to TRBJ2-6, with 7 nucleotides matching TRBD1. The CDR3 has 17 residues. Germline V lookup: CDR1 SGHTA, CDR2 FQGTGA. J was trimmed by 3 bases and V by 5 bases; bases with no gene match: 10. CDR3 residues: CASSPRQGRRGANVLTF. As DNA, the CDR3 is TGTGCCAGCAGCCCCCGACAGGGTCGCCGTGGGGCCAACGTCCTGACTTTC.

This clone came up many times. This chain joins TRBV10-3 and TRBJ2-1; no reliable D call. The CDR3 is 15 residues long. Germline V CDR1 and CDR2: ENHRY, SYGVKD. The V end was cut by 1 base, the J end by 5 bases, with 12 bases between. In DNA form, the CDR3 reads TGTGCCATCAGTGAGTTTCTCTCTTTCGACAATGAGCAGTTCTTC. Its translation is CAISEFLSFDNEQFF.

The rearrangement joins TRBV5-1 to TRBJ2-3; D perhaps matches TRBD1 (5 bases). The V end was cut by 4 bases, the J end by 2 bases, with 11 bases between. There are 14 residues in the CDR3. Germline V gene data show CDR1 as SGHRS and CDR2 as YFSETQ. The CDR3 DNA reads as TGCGCCAGCAGCGTACAGGAGATCACAGATACGCAGTATTTT. It encodes CASSVQEITDTQYF.

The rearrangement uses TRBV5-1 and TRBJ1-5; perhaps TRBD1 as D (5 bases). Germline V lookup: CDR1 SGHRS, CDR2 YFSETQ. This CDR3 contains 14 residues. V was trimmed by 4 bases and J by 3 bases, leaving 11 bases between them. The chain's CDR3 is CASSVDSPNQPQHF. CDR3 sequence (DNA): TGCGCCAGCAGCGTTGACAGTCCCAATCAGCCCCAGCATTTT.

The genes are TRBV15 and TRBJ1-5; 9 nucleotides agree with TRBD1. The CDR3 totals 16 residues. Germline V gives CDR1 LNHNV, CDR2 YYDKDF (reference sequence). After removal of 4 bases from V and 0 bases from J, the junction contained 4 bases not matched to a gene. The CDR3 DNA sequence: TGTGCCACCAGCATTGGACAGGGGTATAGCAATCAGCCCCAGCATTTT. This translates into CATSIGQGYSNQPQHF.

The chain couples TRBV6-6 to TRBJ1-1; D not resolved. Trimming cost V 7 bases and J 5 bases, with 14 bases left between them. Germline lookup yields CDR1 MNHNY and CDR2 SVGAGI (reference sequence). The CDR3 consists of 13 residues. CDR3 in amino acids: CASTHPPGTEAFF. The DNA of the CDR3 is TGTGCCAGCACCCACCCCCCGGGGACTGAAGCTTTCTTT.

The gene calls are TRBV18 and TRBJ2-7; 10 bases are shared with TRBD1. In germline, CDR1 is KGHSH, CDR2 LQKENI. J gave up 6 bases and V 3 bases, and 5 bases lay outside the gene matches. This CDR3 has 14 amino acids. This CDR3 reads CASSPDRGWSEQYF. Written as DNA, the CDR3 is TGTGCCAGCTCACCGGACAGGGGGTGGTCCGAGCAGTACTTC.

The V gene is TRBV20-1, the J gene TRBJ2-7; TRBD2 matches 10 bases. Germline V gene data show CDR1 as DFQATT and CDR2 as SNEGSKA (reference sequence). Trimming removed 3 bases from V and 6 bases from J; junction bases left unmatched: 5. The CDR3 runs to 13 residues. The CDR3 here is CSASPSGRVEQYF. The CDR3 DNA is TGCAGTGCTAGTCCCAGCGGGAGGGTCGAGCAGTACTTC.

A word on this clone: The sample carries other DNA sequences with the same CDR3. The rearrangement uses TRBV3-1 (or the pseudogene TRBV3-2) and TRBJ1-1, with 12 bases lining up with TRBD1. Unmatched junction bases numbered 4, after V lost 1 base and J lost 1 base. The CDR3 runs 17 residues. In germline, CDR1 is LGHDT, CDR2 YNNKEL (reference sequence). For the CDR3, the DNA is TGTGCCAGCAGCCAAGTCGGGACAGGGGGCCGGAACACTGAAGCTTTCTTT. Its translation is CASSQVGTGGRNTEAFF.

This chain joins TRBV2 and TRBJ2-7; TRBD2 matches 12 bases. There are 14 residues in the CDR3. V lost 6 bases and J lost 3; bases outside the gene matches: 3. CDR1 and CDR2 from the germline V gene are SNHLY and FYNNEI. The CDR3 DNA reads as TGTGCCAGCAGGGGGACTAGCGGGCTCTACGAGCAGTACTTC. It codes for CASRGTSGLYEQYF.

The CDR3: CASSPGSGLKTEFF. In DNA, the CDR3 is TGCGCCAGCAGCCCTGGTTCGGGTCTTAAAACCGAGTTCTTC. This chain uses TRBV5-1 with TRBJ2-1; D gene uncertain. Trimming left V 4 bases short and J 14 bases short, with 22 bases between. Germline assignment: CDR1 SGHRS and CDR2 YFSETQ. The CDR3 is 14 residues long. Using reference TRBV5-1 and TRBJ2-1 for the parts outside the CDR3, the full variable domain is KAGVTQTPRYLIKTRGQQVTLSCSPISGHRSVSWYQQTPGQGLQFLFEYFSETQRNKGNFPGRFSGRQFSNSRSEMNVSTLELGDSALYLCASSPGSGLKTEFFGPGTRLTVL.

This clone has just a few counts. The chain uses TRBV28 and TRBJ2-1; possible D gene TRBD1, 6 bases. Trimming cost V 8 bases and J 0 bases, with 11 bases left between them. The length of the CDR3 is 14 residues. In germline, CDR1 is MDHEN, CDR2 SYDVKM. The CDR3 is CASGGASSYNEQFF. The CDR3 nucleotides are TGTGCCAGCGGGGGCGCCAGCTCCTACAATGAGCAGTTCTTC.

The rearrangement joins TRBV30 to TRBJ1-3; TRBD1 aligns across 8 bases. Germline trimming cut 5 bases from V and 4 bases from J; bases unmatched to any gene: 4. This CDR3 has 13 residues. CDR1 and CDR2 (germline): GTSNPN, SVGIG (reference sequence). DNA for the CDR3: TGTGCCTGGGACGGGACAGGCGGAAACACCATATATTTT. Translating it yields CAWDGTGGNTIYF.

The V gene is TRBV5-1, the J gene TRBJ2-2; 7 bases align to TRBD2. The length of the CDR3 is 15 residues. After removal of 5 bases from V and 3 bases from J, the junction contained 7 bases not matched to a gene. Looked up from germline, CDR1 is SGHRS and CDR2 is YFSETQ. CDR3 amino acids: CASRPRAGDTGELFF. CDR3 sequence (DNA): TGCGCCAGCAGACCACGGGCGGGAGACACCGGGGAGCTGTTTTTT.

This chain links TRBV10-3 with TRBJ2-3; 9 nucleotides match TRBD1. V shed 2 bases, J shed 5 bases, and the junction held 8 bases outside the gene matches. Germline V CDR1 and CDR2: ENHRY, SYGVKD. The length of the CDR3 is 16 residues. The CDR3 DNA reads TGTGCCATCAGTGAGACGACAGGGGGGGCCGGAGATACGCAGTATTTT. Translated, it gives CAISETTGGAGDTQYF.

This chain links TRBV7-3 with TRBJ2-7; possible D gene TRBD1, 5 bases. CDR3 length: 13 residues. Germline CDR1 and CDR2: SGHTA and FQGTGA. Trimming pared 5 bases from V and 1 base from J, leaving 9 bases between. The CDR3 loop reads CASSARGSYEQYF. The CDR3 DNA is TGTGCCAGCAGCGCAAGGGGTTCCTACGAGCAGTACTTC.